The next 21 T cell receptor beta chains were all read from a single sample in a study of T cells in Graves' hyperthyroidism and ophthalmopathy. Amplification of TCR beta CDR3 regions was performed using RNA transcripts as template. The TCR CDR3 first-round RT-PCR relied on the HTBI primer set. One entry per CDR3 protein, called by TCRdb with MiXCR from the multiplex PCR reads. Seen here are approximately 430,000 distinct CDR3 sequences, approximately 15% observed once, and the top ten hold roughly 8%. The sequenced sample consisted of blood. The receptor source for this set is a woman between 18 and 29 years old with Graves' hyperthyroidism.

V gene TRBV18 combines with J gene TRBJ2-7, with D perhaps TRBD2 (5 bases). The CDR3 has 16 amino acids. The V gene lost 0 bases and the J gene lost 2 bases, with 14 bases spanning the gap. Germline V gene sequence: CDR1 KGHSH, CDR2 LQKENI. For the CDR3, the DNA is TGTGCCAGCTCACCACCGAGTCTAGCATTAACCTACGAGCAGTACTTC. Translating it yields CASSPPSLALTYEQYF.

This clonotype appeared many times. The rearrangement uses TRBV6-1 and TRBJ2-7; 8 bases agree with TRBD2. From germline, CDR1 is MNHNS and CDR2 SASEGT. V shed 7 bases, J shed 2 bases, and the junction held 19 bases outside the gene matches. The CDR3 has 18 residues. The CDR3 coding sequence is TGTGCCAGCAAAATGGCAGCGGGAGAATATTCCCGTCCCTACGAGCAGTACTTC. Translation: CASKMAAGEYSRPYEQYF.

This clonotype appeared many times. The junction differs from germline at one of its ends, possibly a read error. The chain uses TRBV7-9 and TRBJ1-4; 7 bases are a match to TRBD1. This CDR3 is built from 17 residues. Germline V gene sequence: CDR1 SEHNR, CDR2 FQNEAQ (reference sequence). Here the CDR3 reads CASRLDSGTEKNEKLFF. The CDR3 nucleotides read TGTGCCAGCAGATTAGACTCCGGGACAGAAAAAAATGAAAAACTGTTTTTT.

The chain couples TRBV6-1 to TRBJ2-7; TRBD2 is a possible D gene (5 bases). The CDR3 extends over 13 amino acids. V lost 6 bases and J lost 2, with 11 bases in between. Germline assignment: CDR1 MNHNS and CDR2 SASEGT. CDR3 DNA: TGTGCCAGCAGCACCGCCGGGGCCTACGAGCAGTACTTC. Translating gives CASSTAGAYEQYF.

This clonotype showed up just a few times. The V gene is TRBV7-9, the J gene TRBJ2-1; maybe TRBD1 (5 bases). The length of the CDR3 is 14 residues. V lost 3 bases and J lost 8, with 14 bases in between. Germline CDR1 SEHNR, CDR2 FQNEAQ (reference sequence). The CDR3 here is CASSLAAGWDEQFF. The CDR3 DNA is TGTGCCAGCAGCTTGGCGGCAGGGTGGGATGAGCAGTTCTTC.

The J gene is TRBJ1-2, the V gene TRBV11-2; perhaps TRBD1 as D (6 bases). This CDR3 comprises 15 residues. Germline V gene lookup returns CDR1 SGHAT and CDR2 FQNNGV. V shed 3 bases and J shed 0 bases, with 11 bases lying between them. The CDR3 reads CASSFIGGANYGYTF. The CDR3, as DNA: TGTGCCAGCAGCTTTATAGGGGGGGCTAACTATGGCTACACCTTC.

This clonotype came up many times. The chain has TRBV19 and TRBJ1-4; D is possibly TRBD1 (5 bases). CDR3 length: 19 residues. CDR1 is LNHDA and CDR2 is SQIVND in the germline V gene (reference sequence). V dropped 2 bases and J dropped 9 bases, with 28 bases sitting between them. In DNA, the CDR3 is TGTGCCAGTAGTATAACCAGGGTACGCGCCCCACGTGGGTGGAAAAAACTGTTTTTT. Residues: CASSITRVRAPRGWKKLFF.

This clonotype was seen once. Possible read error: a much larger clone is one base away. The rearrangement uses TRBV24-1 and TRBJ2-7, with unresolved D. The germline V and J ends were trimmed by 4 bases and 0 bases, with 18 bases remaining between them. The CDR3 sequence is 17 residues long. CDR1 KGHDR and CDR2 SFDVKD come from the germline V gene. CDR3 sequence (DNA): TGTGCCACCAGTGAAGACCCGACAACCACCGTCTCCTACGAGCAGTACTTC. This gives the protein CATSEDPTTTVSYEQYF.

In this sample, this clonotype turned up many times. The J gene is TRBJ1-1, the V gene TRBV27; 10 nucleotides match TRBD1. Germline CDR1 MNHEY, CDR2 SMNVEV (reference sequence). V lost 6 bases, J lost 1 base, and 2 bases stayed unmatched. The CDR3 extends over 14 amino acids. CDR3 loop: CASSGTGANTEAFF. CDR3 DNA: TGTGCCAGCAGCGGGACAGGGGCGAACACTGAAGCTTTCTTT.

CDR3 nucleotide sequence: TGTGCCAGCAGCCTTACACAGGGGGCAAGGCCTGGGGCCAACGTCCTGACTTTC. Its protein is CASSLTQGARPGANVLTF. The rearrangement uses TRBV3-1 and TRBJ2-6; 9 nucleotides line up with TRBD1. Germline CDR1 LGHDT, CDR2 YNNKEL (reference sequence). Unmatched junction bases numbered 9, after V lost 4 bases and J lost 2 bases. The CDR3 length is 18 residues.

Concerning this clonotype itself: Possible read error: a much larger clone is one base away. The chain recombines TRBV19 with TRBJ1-2; D unresolved. The CDR3 runs to 10 residues. The V gene lost 10 bases and the J gene lost 8 bases, with 11 bases spanning the gap. Germline lookup yields CDR1 LNHDA and CDR2 SQIVND (reference sequence). CDR3: CATVSAGYTF. The CDR3 bases are TGTGCCACAGTCAGCGCGGGCTACACCTTC.

This clonotype came up many times. V usage is TRBV19 and J usage is TRBJ1-2; TRBD1 matches at 8 bases. Germline CDR1 is LNHDA and CDR2 is SQIVND (reference sequence). CDR3 size: 14 residues. J was trimmed by 4 bases and V by 11 bases; bases with no gene match: 12. The CDR3 DNA follows: TGTGCCTCGCGGAGGACAGGGATGGGCTATGGCTACACCTTC. Translation gives CASRRTGMGYGYTF.

This clonotype was seen repeatedly, ten times or more. This sequence joins TRBV7-9 and TRBJ2-7; 10 bases match TRBD1. V lost 5 bases to trimming and J lost 3 bases; unmatched junction nucleotides: 22. CDR3 size: 20 residues. Germline values: CDR1 SEHNR, CDR2 FQNEAQ (reference sequence). The CDR3 nucleotides read TGTGCCAGCAGCGGACGCCACCCGTGGGACAGGGGAGGGGAAGACTACGAGCAGTACTTC. This sequence encodes CASSGRHPWDRGGEDYEQYF.

This chain uses TRBV28 with TRBJ1-2, with a possible D match to TRBD1 (5 bases). Germline V gene sequence: CDR1 MDHEN, CDR2 SYDVKM. CDR3 length equals 15 residues. Trimming shortened V by 2 bases and J by 2 bases, and 12 bases separated the two germline ends. CDR3 loop: CASSLGPGNNYGYTF. The CDR3 DNA sequence: TGTGCCAGCAGTTTAGGCCCAGGGAACAACTATGGCTACACCTTC.

This clonotype was seen ten or more times. The chain uses TRBV7-8 and TRBJ2-5, with 7 nucleotides matching TRBD1. The CDR3 totals 14 residues. CDR1 and CDR2 (germline): SGHVS, FQNEAQ. The trim removed 2 bases at V and 6 bases at J, leaving 6 bases unmatched. The DNA of the CDR3 is TGTGCCAGCAGCTTAATGAACAGGGGCCAGACCCAGTACTTC. This encodes CASSLMNRGQTQYF.

The table lists this clonotype with a few counts. This sequence joins TRBV25-1 and TRBJ1-5, with D possibly TRBD1 on 5 matching bases. The CDR3 has 15 amino acids. In germline, CDR1 is MGHDK, CDR2 SYGVNS. V shed 1 base and J shed 1 base, with 8 bases lying between them. Here the CDR3 reads CASSEWGESNQPQHF. The DNA of the CDR3 is TGTGCCAGCAGTGAATGGGGGGAGAGCAATCAGCCCCAGCATTTT.

This clonotype has ten or more counts. CDR3 sequence reads: CASSQWGNQPQHF. CDR3 coding DNA: TGTGCCAGCAGCCAGTGGGGGAATCAGCCCCAGCATTTT. This chain uses TRBV28 with TRBJ1-5; possibly TRBD1 for D (5 bases). Trimming took 6 bases from V and 4 from J, leaving 10 bases between them. CDR1 MDHEN and CDR2 SYDVKM come from the germline V gene. The CDR3 totals 13 residues.

A few counts support this clonotype. The gene calls are TRBV9 and TRBJ1-2, with a tentative D call TRBD1 (5 bases). Trimming shortened V by 0 bases and J by 1 base, and 16 bases separated the two germline ends. The CDR3 loop spans 17 amino acids. In germline, CDR1 is SGDLS, CDR2 YYNGEE. The CDR3 DNA reads as TGTGCCAGCAGCGTAGATACCGGGACCGGGAATAACTATGGCTACACCTTC. Its translation: CASSVDTGTGNNYGYTF.

This clonotype was observed many times. V usage is TRBV27 and J usage is TRBJ2-1, with D possibly TRBD2 on 5 matching bases. Germline assignment: CDR1 MNHEY and CDR2 SMNVEV (reference sequence). Trimming took 5 bases from V and 8 from J, leaving 19 bases between them. CDR3 length equals 15 residues. The CDR3 region is CASSPSSFGVDEQFF. In nucleotides, the CDR3 is TGTGCCAGCAGTCCCTCTTCCTTCGGGGTCGATGAGCAGTTCTTC.

This clonotype was recorded many times. The chain employs TRBV7-2 and TRBJ1-2, with a possible D match to TRBD1 (5 bases). Germline V gene lookup returns CDR1 SGHTA and CDR2 FQGNSA. V was cut by 1 base and J by 8 bases, with 14 bases left in between. The length of the CDR3 is 14 residues. Written as DNA, the CDR3 is TGTGCCAGCAGCTTAGGGGTAGGGACGAGGGGCTACACCTTC. Translating it yields CASSLGVGTRGYTF.

The rearrangement joins TRBV7-3 to TRBJ1-3, with no clear D. V shed 1 base and J shed 4 bases, with 11 bases lying between them. The V gene's germline CDR1 is SGHTA and CDR2 FQGTGA. The CDR3 sequence is 15 residues long. CDR3 residues: CASSLSSAPGNTIYF. As DNA, the CDR3 is TGTGCCAGCAGCTTAAGCAGTGCCCCAGGAAACACCATATATTTT.